This is a list of T cell receptor beta chains from one sample in a study of Graves' ophthalmopathy and Graves' hyperthyroidism. TCRdb re-analysed the multiplex PCR reads in MiXCR, keeping a single row per CDR3 protein. This sample carries 40,000 to 50,000 distinct CDR3 sequences, roughly 52% of them seen once, and the ten largest clones take about 24%. Material for sequencing was peripheral blood. These receptor sequences come from an adult man with Graves' ophthalmopathy. CDR3s include the opening cysteine and the closing phenylalanine or tryptophan. D genes are given only for firm matches. Clone size is shown for a subset of rows, as once, few, many or a class of expanded clone.

d_gene,abundance,j_gene,v_gene,CDR3nt,CDR3aa
.,.,TRBJ1-6,TRBV7-9,TGTGCCAGCAGCTTAGGGGCGGGGACCGATAATTCACCCCTCCACTTT,CASSLGAGTDNSPLHF
.,many,TRBJ1-6,TRBV9,TGTGCCAGCAGCGTAGGGGCAGGGTGGAATTCACCCCTCCACTTT,CASSVGAGWNSPLHF
.,.,TRBJ2-3,TRBV24-1,TGTGCCACCAGTGCGGGGGCTGGCACAGATACGCAGTATTTT,CATSAGAGTDTQYF
.,many,TRBJ1-5,TRBV5-8,TGTGCCAGCAGCTCGGGACCTAGCAATCAGCCCCAGCATTTT,CASSSGPSNQPQHF
TRBD1,.,TRBJ2-3,TRBV29-1,TGCAGCATTGGACAGGGAAGGACAGATACGCAGTATTTT,CSIGQGRTDTQYF
.,few,TRBJ1-1,TRBV24-1,TGTGCCACCAGGTTAAACATGAACACTGAAGCTTTCTTT,CATRLNMNTEAFF
.,.,TRBJ2-1,TRBV6-5,TGTGCCAGCAGTTACGAGGAGAGCTCCTACAATGAGCAGTTCTTC,CASSYEESSYNEQFF
.,many,TRBJ2-3,TRBV27,TGTGCCAGCAGTTTGGCAGCGGCGACTAGCACAGATACGCAGTATTTT,CASSLAAATSTDTQYF
.,once,TRBJ2-2,TRBV6-5,TGTGCCAGCACAACACGGGGGGAGCTGTTTTTT,CASTTRGELFF
TRBD1,.,TRBJ2-5,TRBV25-1,TGTGCCAGCAGTGAACTCAGGGGGACAGGAATGAGGACCCAGTACTTC,CASSELRGTGMRTQYF
TRBD1,.,TRBJ1-5,TRBV9,TGTGCCAGCAGCAGTCAGGGGACAGGGGGATCGCTCAGCAATCAGCCCCAGCATTTT,CASSSQGTGGSLSNQPQHF
.,.,TRBJ1-5,TRBV4-2,TGTGCCAGCAGCCAAACCGGGAGGGAAGTCAATCAGCCCCAGCATTTT,CASSQTGREVNQPQHF
TRBD1,.,TRBJ1-2,TRBV7-3,TGTGCCAGCAGCCCGTCGCCCGGGACAGAAGCAAGGAATGGCTACACCTTC,CASSPSPGTEARNGYTF
TRBD2,.,TRBJ2-1,TRBV5-1,TGCGCCAGCAGCTTGGTGGGACTAGCGGGAGATGAGCAGTTCTTC,CASSLVGLAGDEQFF
.,.,TRBJ2-5,TRBV12-3/TRBV12-4,TGTGCTAGTGGTTTCGACAGTCAAGAGACCCAGTACTTC,CASGFDSQETQYF
.,many,TRBJ2-7,TRBV9,TGTGCCAGCAGCCCCCTGGGTGGGCGGACCTACGAGCAGTACTTC,CASSPLGGRTYEQYF
.,medium-sized,TRBJ1-6,TRBV20-1,TGCAGTGCTAGAGGGGATGAGTGGGTCGATAATTCACCCCTCCACTTT,CSARGDEWVDNSPLHF
.,few,TRBJ2-7,TRBV5-6,TGTGCCAGCAGCTTGGAAGGGAGGTGGGGTTACGAGCAGTACTTC,CASSLEGRWGYEQYF
.,.,TRBJ2-5,TRBV6-1,TGTGCCAGCAGTGAACGGATACGGACACGGTACCAAGAGACCCAGTACTTC,CASSERIRTRYQETQYF
.,many,TRBJ2-3,TRBV9,TGTGCCAGCAGCAGTCAGGGGAGGGGAACAGATACGCAGTATTTT,CASSSQGRGTDTQYF
.,.,TRBJ2-1,TRBV5-1,TGCGCCAGCAGCCGCGGTAACAATGAGCAGTTCTTC,CASSRGNNEQFF
.,few,TRBJ2-1,TRBV19,TGTGCCAGTAGCCCCGGACTACCTATAATCTACAATGAGCAGTTCTTC,CASSPGLPIIYNEQFF
.,.,TRBJ1-5,TRBV2,TGTGCCGGCGAAACAGGTTGGAGCAATCAGCCCCAGCATTTT,CAGETGWSNQPQHF
.,many,TRBJ2-3,TRBV20-1,TGCAGTGCTGGTTCAAGGGGGAGCACAGATACGCAGTATTTT,CSAGSRGSTDTQYF
.,many,TRBJ2-7,TRBV15,TGTGCCACCAGCAGAGATTCGGGGTCCCCCTACGAGCAGTACTTC,CATSRDSGSPYEQYF
.,many,TRBJ2-1,TRBV4-1,TGCGCCAGCAGCCAAGAGGGGCAACGCCATGAGCAGTTCTTC,CASSQEGQRHEQFF
.,.,TRBJ1-2,TRBV6-6,TGTGCCAGCAGTACCCGAGAGGCATTCTATGGCTACACCTTC,CASSTREAFYGYTF
.,once,TRBJ2-7,TRBV20-1,TGCAGTGTCGGTACCCTCTCCTACGAGCAGTACTTC,CSVGTLSYEQYF
.,.,TRBJ2-7,TRBV19,TGTGCCAGCGGAATCGGGACCCCCGACTACGAGCAATACTTC,CASGIGTPDYEQYF
.,.,TRBJ1-5,TRBV24-1,TGTGCCACCAGTGGGACAGTGCAAGAGACCCAGCATTTT,CATSGTVQETQHF
TRBD2,.,TRBJ2-2,TRBV7-3,TGTGCCAGCAGCTTACTTAGTAGCGGGAGCGGAGGGCTGTTTTTT,CASSLLSSGSGGLFF
TRBD1,.,TRBJ2-7,TRBV4-3,TGCGCCAGCAGCCAAAAATGGCAGGGGGCCTACGAGCAGTACTTC,CASSQKWQGAYEQYF
TRBD2,.,TRBJ2-1,TRBV10-1,TGCGCCAGCAGTGATGGACTAGCGGGAGTGAATGAGCAGTTCTTC,CASSDGLAGVNEQFF
TRBD1,.,TRBJ2-7,TRBV18,TGTGCCAGCTCACCACCGGTGGGACAGGGGGATTCCTACGAGCAGTACTTC,CASSPPVGQGDSYEQYF
.,many,TRBJ2-5,TRBV7-3,TGTGCCAGCAGCTTGGGCGGTACAGTAGAGACCCAGTACTTC,CASSLGGTVETQYF
.,many,TRBJ2-1,TRBV6-1,TGTGCCAGCACCAACATAGCCGGATTCTCCTACAATGAGCAGTTCTTC,CASTNIAGFSYNEQFF
.,few,TRBJ2-1,TRBV29-1,TGCAGCGTCCGACCCTTACAGGGAGGATACAATGAGCAGTTCTTC,CSVRPLQGGYNEQFF
.,medium-sized,TRBJ1-4,TRBV2,TGTGCCAGCAGTGGGGCAGGGTGGGAAAAACTGTTTTTT,CASSGAGWEKLFF
.,.,TRBJ2-3,TRBV6-1,TGTGCCAGCCAGCGACAGTTTGGCACAGATACGCAGTATTTT,CASQRQFGTDTQYF
.,.,TRBJ1-5,TRBV7-9,TGTGCCAGCAGTGAAAGTCGCCTAGCGGGGCTCACCTCTAATCAGCCCCAGCATTTT,CASSESRLAGLTSNQPQHF
.,many,TRBJ2-1,TRBV6-5,TGTGCCAGCAGCCCCCTTCAGCGTTATGAGCAGTTCTTC,CASSPLQRYEQFF
TRBD2,many,TRBJ2-3,TRBV19,TGTGCCAGTAGTATTGCGGGACTAATCACAGATACGCAGTATTTT,CASSIAGLITDTQYF
TRBD1,.,TRBJ1-2,TRBV5-8,TGTGCCAGCAGCTGGACAGGGGGGGACGGCTACACCTTC,CASSWTGGDGYTF
TRBD2,many,TRBJ2-1,TRBV29-1,TGCAGCGCTGCTCAAGGACTAGCCGGTGAGCAGTTCTTC,CSAAQGLAGEQFF
.,medium-sized,TRBJ1-5,TRBV10-3,TGTGCCATCAGTGCGGGAGATACTGGTAGCAATCAGCCCCAGCATTTT,CAISAGDTGSNQPQHF
.,.,TRBJ2-7,TRBV28,TGTGCCAGCACCGTCCAACTAGACGAGCAGTACTTC,CASTVQLDEQYF
TRBD1,many,TRBJ2-2,TRBV11-2,TGTGCCAGCAGCCTTAGAAACAGGGGGACCCGCACCGGGGAGCTGTTTTTT,CASSLRNRGTRTGELFF
.,few,TRBJ2-7,TRBV20-1,TGCAGTGCTAGAGATACGAAACAGGTGTTAGTAGGCGAGCAGTACTTC,CSARDTKQVLVGEQYF
.,many,TRBJ1-1,TRBV27,TGTGCCAGCAGTTTAAGGGAGTTCACTGAAGCTTTCTTT,CASSLREFTEAFF
.,.,TRBJ1-1,TRBV20-1,TGCAGTGCGGGACTGACGAACACTGAAGCTTTCTTT,CSAGLTNTEAFF
TRBD1,.,TRBJ1-6,TRBV2,TGTGCCAGCAGAGCCGACAGGGGAAATAATTCACCCCTCCACTTT,CASRADRGNNSPLHF
TRBD1,many,TRBJ2-5,TRBV11-2,TGTGCCAGCAGCTTAGCAGGGGCCGGGACAGGGCAGGGAGAGACCCAGTACTTC,CASSLAGAGTGQGETQYF
TRBD1,.,TRBJ2-1,TRBV24-1,TGTGCCACCAGTGGTTCTTCCCCGGGACAGGGGTACAATGAGCAGTTCTTC,CATSGSSPGQGYNEQFF